The source of this TCR beta chain is a study of cytomegalovirus exposure and HLA in healthy donors. Study-level points and caveats: A missense DCLRE1C variant was associated with V- and J-gene trimming of TCR beta chains in a later analysis, and an independent cohort replicated the association.

As to this clone: Its antigen is unknown.

Primers included in the PCR were 60 Vbeta and 13 Jbeta primers. Libraries were prepared by immunoSEQ multiplex PCR; TCRdb keeps only in-frame clonotypes and omits some of them. The repertoire holds some 180,000 clones, with 80% as singletons. Germline V lookup: CDR1 SNHLY, CDR2 FYNNEI. This CDR3 has 11 residues. Trimming took 6 bases from V and 3 from J, leaving 5 bases between them. This receptor was obtained from a girl under 18 in good health and CMV-seropositive. The J gene is TRBJ1-2, the V gene TRBV2, with D maybe TRBD1 (5 bases). The sequenced sample was PBMCs. Written as DNA, the CDR3 is TGTGCCAGCAGCAGGGACTATGGCTACACCTTC. This sequence encodes CASSRDYGYTF.